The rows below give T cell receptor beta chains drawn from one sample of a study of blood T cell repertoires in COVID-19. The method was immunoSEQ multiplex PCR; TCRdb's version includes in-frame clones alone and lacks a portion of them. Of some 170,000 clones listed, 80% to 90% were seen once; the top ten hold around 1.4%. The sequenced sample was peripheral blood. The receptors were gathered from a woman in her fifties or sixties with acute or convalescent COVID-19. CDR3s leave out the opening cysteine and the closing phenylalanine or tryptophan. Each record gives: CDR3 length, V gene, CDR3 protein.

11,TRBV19,ASSPGDSYGYT
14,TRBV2,ASSEWAGGLNQPQH
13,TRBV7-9,ASSLDEHSNQPQH
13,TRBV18,ASSRYRTADQPQH
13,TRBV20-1,SASPDRGNYNEQF
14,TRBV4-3,ASSQATGGAGNTIY
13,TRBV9,ASSVVGTGGEGYT
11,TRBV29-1,SVEPFGGGGYT
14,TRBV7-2,ASSYRTGFSTGELF
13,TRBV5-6,ASSYRSLDRDGYT
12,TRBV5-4,ASSWDKLNTEAF
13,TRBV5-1,ASSLGDNRGQTQY
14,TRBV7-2,ASSNGGQGISGELF
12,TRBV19,ASSSDRVFDTQY
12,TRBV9,ASSQSGGGNTIY
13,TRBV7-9,ASSLRTGVNNEQF
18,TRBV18,ASSHSNIQGASLGDTEAF
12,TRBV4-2,ASSPGLAGDEQY
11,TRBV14,ASSISGQETQY
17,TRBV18,ASSPISGQFLTSTDTQY
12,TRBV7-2,ASSVESSGNTIY
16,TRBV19,ASSPIPLTGKASYEQY
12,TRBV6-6,ASSYSTDRAPQH
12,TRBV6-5,ASNEGAYNSPLH
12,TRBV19,ASSKGHRAYEQY
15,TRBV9,ASSVTGTSGTTGELF
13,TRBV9,ASSVVGGPGTEAF
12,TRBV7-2,ASSPRGQGYEQY
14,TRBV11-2,ASSARGSDYTGELF
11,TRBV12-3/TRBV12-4,ASSPGPGKPQH
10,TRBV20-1,SASTSTDTQY
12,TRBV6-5,ASRQGKGTDTQY
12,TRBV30,AWSVSKNTGELF
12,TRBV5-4,ASSFNSPNYGYT
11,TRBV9,ASSMDRENGYT
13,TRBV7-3,ASSPNSGGDETQY
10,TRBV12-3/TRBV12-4,ASGRAGTEAF
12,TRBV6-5,ASSPDRVYNEQF
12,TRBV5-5,ASSWEGSEQPQH
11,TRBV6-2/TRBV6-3,ASSYAGVYGYT
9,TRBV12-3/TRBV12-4,ASSFGNGYT
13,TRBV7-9,ASSGAIGALGGYT
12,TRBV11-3,ASSLDGRKETQY
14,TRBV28,ASRSGGGGAYSPLH
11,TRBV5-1,ASSTDRLGGYT
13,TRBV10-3,AISRQGDNQETQY
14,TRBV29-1,SVEGIFGSGKNEQF
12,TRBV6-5,ASSYVQGSTEAF
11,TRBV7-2,ASSFGEGTEAF
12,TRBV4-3,ASSQGPPGGELF
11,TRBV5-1,ASSYQQGGEQY
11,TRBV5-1,ASSSRGNEKLF
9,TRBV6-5,ASLLRTEAF
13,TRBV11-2,ASSLRTGNTGELF